A selection of T cell receptor beta chains follows, all from one sample in a study of blood T cell repertoires in COVID-19. Sequenced by immunoSEQ multiplex PCR; TCRdb stores in-frame clones only, minus some. Among about 350,000 clones listed, approximately 89% were seen once. Sequencing was performed on peripheral blood. The receptors derive from a woman aged 55-70 years with COVID-19, enrolled during active disease. Each CDR3 is given with its conserved first and last residue. The order of the fields is D gene, clone size, J gene, V gene, CDR3 DNA, CDR3 protein. The D gene is left open where the match is weak. A row's size may be missing; if present it is once, few, many or a size class.

.	.	TRBJ1-5	TRBV10-2	TGCGCCAGCACCCGCAGGCGTAATCAGCCCCAGCATTTT	CASTRRRNQPQHF
TRBD2	few	TRBJ2-5	TRBV4-1	TGCGCCAGCAGCCACCCGGGACTAGCGGGGGGAACCCAAGAGACCCAGTACTTC	CASSHPGLAGGTQETQYF
TRBD1	.	TRBJ1-3	TRBV18	TGTGCCAGCTCCCTTGGGACAGACTCTGGAAACACCATATATTTT	CASSLGTDSGNTIYF
.	.	TRBJ2-5	TRBV11-2	TGTGCCAGCAGTCGCGCGTCGGAGACCCAGTACTTC	CASSRASETQYF
.	once	TRBJ1-4	TRBV27	TGTGCCAGCAGTTTGAGAGGGACAACTAATGAAAAACTGTTTTTT	CASSLRGTTNEKLFF
TRBD1	.	TRBJ1-2	TRBV6-5	TGTGCCAGCAGTACCCGGGACAGCCTAAACTATGGCTACACCTTC	CASSTRDSLNYGYTF
.	once	TRBJ2-5	TRBV5-4	TGTGCCAGCAGCGGCTCGTGGGCGTCCCAAGAGACCCAGTACTTC	CASSGSWASQETQYF
.	.	TRBJ2-1	TRBV3-1/TRBV3-2	TGTGCCAGCAGTCGGGGCTCCTACAATGAGCAGTTCTTC	CASSRGSYNEQFF
TRBD1	.	TRBJ1-2	TRBV2	TGTGCCAGCAGTCTAACCGGGACAGGGAGCGGCTACACCTTC	CASSLTGTGSGYTF
TRBD1	.	TRBJ1-4	TRBV4-1	TGCGCCAGCAGCCAGGCTCAGCTAGGGACAGGGTTGGTGTTTTTT	CASSQAQLGTGLVFF
.	.	TRBJ2-3	TRBV18	TGTGCCAGCTCACCAGGCCTCACAGATACGCAGTATTTT	CASSPGLTDTQYF
.	.	TRBJ1-5	TRBV15	TGTGCCACCAGCAGAGATAAGGGAGGGCCCCAGCATTTT	CATSRDKGGPQHF
.	.	TRBJ1-2	TRBV3-1/TRBV3-2	TGTGCCAGCAGCCTTAGGGTTGGGGCCTCCTATGGCTACACCTTC	CASSLRVGASYGYTF
.	.	TRBJ1-6	TRBV5-6	TGTGCTAAGAGCGGGGGCCCTAATTCACCCCTCCACTTT	CAKSGGPNSPLHF
TRBD2	.	TRBJ2-5	TRBV7-2	TGTGCCAGCAGCTTAAAGGGACTAGCGGGGAAACTACAAGAGACCCAGTACTTC	CASSLKGLAGKLQETQYF
.	.	TRBJ1-5	TRBV5-6	TGTGCCAGCAGCCGGACAGTAAGCAATCAGCCCCAGCATTTT	CASSRTVSNQPQHF
.	.	TRBJ2-4	TRBV7-2	TGTGCCAGCAGCTCCGAGGTGGCAGGGAATAGAAACATTCAGTACTTC	CASSSEVAGNRNIQYF
.	.	TRBJ2-1	TRBV2	TGTGCCAGCACCTTTCACAATGAGCAGTTCTTC	CASTFHNEQFF
TRBD1	.	TRBJ1-2	TRBV4-2	TGTGCCAGCAGCAAGAACGACAGGGGGCCCGCTAACTATGGCTACACCTTC	CASSKNDRGPANYGYTF
.	.	TRBJ2-7	TRBV6-5	TGTGCCAGCAGCCAGTCGCCTAGCGAGTGGTACGAGCAGTACTTC	CASSQSPSEWYEQYF
.	once	TRBJ1-1	TRBV6-5	TGTGCCGTCGACTCGATCCTTGGGACTGAAGCTTTCTTT	CAVDSILGTEAFF
.	.	TRBJ2-2	TRBV5-1	TGCGCCAGCAGCTTGTCGGGGGTCACCGGGGAGCTGTTTTTT	CASSLSGVTGELFF
TRBD1	.	TRBJ2-1	TRBV7-3	TGTGCCAGCAGCTTAAGCCCCAACAGGGGGGATGAGCAGTTCTTC	CASSLSPNRGDEQFF
.	.	TRBJ1-1	TRBV19	TGTGCCAGTAGACCAATCGGGGGTGGAAACACTGAAGCTTTCTTT	CASRPIGGGNTEAFF
TRBD1	.	TRBJ1-2	TRBV6-5	TGTGCCAGCAGCCCGGGACAGGGGACGGGCTATGGCTACACCTTC	CASSPGQGTGYGYTF
TRBD1	.	TRBJ2-6	TRBV4-2	TGTGCCAGCAGCCAAGAACAGGGGGCCTCCGGGGCCAACGTCCTGACTTTC	CASSQEQGASGANVLTF
.	.	TRBJ2-3	TRBV19	TGTGCCAGTAGTATCGGGACTGCTAGCACAGATACGCAGTATTTT	CASSIGTASTDTQYF
TRBD1	few	TRBJ2-7	TRBV11-1	TGTGCCAGCAGCGCCCGGGACAGGGACTACGAGCAGTACTTC	CASSARDRDYEQYF
TRBD2	.	TRBJ2-1	TRBV5-1	TGCGCCAGCAGCATGAGGACTAGCGGGGGGACTGAGCAGTTCTTC	CASSMRTSGGTEQFF
.	once	TRBJ1-3	TRBV28	TGTGCCAGCAGCGTTTCCGGAAACACCATATATTTT	CASSVSGNTIYF
TRBD2	.	TRBJ2-3	TRBV10-3	TGTGCCATCAGTCCCGGGACTAGCGGGGGTGTAGATACGCAGTATTTT	CAISPGTSGGVDTQYF
.	.	TRBJ1-2	TRBV20-1	TGCAGTGCTATAGGCGGAATTCTCACCTTC	CSAIGGILTF
TRBD1	.	TRBJ2-3	TRBV5-1	TGCGCCAGCAGCTTGGTTGGGGACAGGCACGCAAATACGCAGTATTTT	CASSLVGDRHANTQYF